These T cell receptor beta chains were read from a single sample in a study of control samples from healthy donors and cancer patients. Measured with immunoSEQ multiplex PCR; TCRdb has only the in-frame clones, and not every one. The sample records about 26,000 clones, approximately 78% being singletons. What was sequenced was PBMCs. Every receptor here comes from a man in his fifties or sixties with colorectal cancer. The CDR3 runs from the conserved cysteine through the conserved F or W. A D gene is named only where the DNA matches it firmly. Where a row states a size, it is once, few, many or the class of an expanded clone; other rows omit it.

size	D	J	V	CDR3	DNA
-	TRBD1	TRBJ1-1	TRBV3-1/TRBV3-2	CASSQGQGKPYF	TGTGCCAGCAGCCAAGGACAGGGGAAGCCCTACTTT
-	-	TRBJ1-5	TRBV7-2	CASSLGRSNQPQHF	TGTGCCAGCAGCTTAGGCCGGAGCAATCAGCCCCAGCATTTT
-	TRBD1	TRBJ1-2	TRBV30	CASRGQEDYGYTF	TGTGCCTCTCGGGGACAGGAGGACTATGGCTACACCTTC
-	-	TRBJ1-2	TRBV5-6	CASSRGVYGYTF	TGTGCCAGCAGCCGAGGGGTCTATGGCTACACCTTC
once	-	TRBJ2-7	TRBV6-5	CASNRAGSSYEQYF	TGTGCCAGCAATCGGGCGGGGAGCTCCTACGAGCAGTACTTC
-	-	TRBJ1-1	TRBV10-2	CASRGWGKGNTEAFF	TGCGCCAGCAGGGGCTGGGGGAAGGGGAACACTGAAGCTTTCTTT
-	-	TRBJ1-2	TRBV6-5	CASSYSADFLGYGYTF	TGTGCCAGCAGTTACTCCGCGGATTTTTTAGGCTATGGCTACACCTTC
-	-	TRBJ2-3	TRBV15	CATGDLRGGTDTQYF	TGTGCCACGGGGGATTTGCGGGGCGGCACAGATACGCAGTATTTT
few	-	TRBJ1-6	TRBV10-3	CATRLGQASSYNSPLHF	TGTGCCACTCGATTGGGACAAGCGAGCTCCTATAATTCACCCCTCCACTTT
-	-	TRBJ1-2	TRBV21-1	CASSLYRGNYGYTF	TGTGCCAGCAGCCTATACAGGGGGAACTATGGCTACACCTTC
-	-	TRBJ1-4	TRBV21-1	CASSKYSEKLFF	TGTGCCAGCAGCAAATATTCGGAAAAACTGTTTTTT
-	-	TRBJ1-3	TRBV9	CASSVATTGGLGGNTIYF	TGTGCCAGCAGCGTAGCTACGACGGGGGGACTTGGGGGAAACACCATATATTTT
-	TRBD2	TRBJ2-1	TRBV5-6	CASSFRASGLTYNEQFF	TGTGCCAGCAGCTTCCGGGCTAGCGGACTTACCTACAATGAGCAGTTCTTC
-	-	TRBJ1-2	TRBV10-3	CAITDGNYGYTF	TGTGCCATCACCGACGGTAACTATGGCTACACCTTC
-	-	TRBJ1-1	TRBV7-8	CASSPRGEPNTEAFF	TGTGCCAGCAGCCCCCGGGGGGAGCCGAACACTGAAGCTTTCTTT
-	TRBD2	TRBJ2-3	TRBV7-6	CASSSQPPGLASTDTQYF	TGTGCCAGCAGCTCGCAACCACCGGGACTAGCGTCTACAGATACGCAGTATTTT
-	-	TRBJ2-3	TRBV5-1	CASSTRSLTDTQYF	TGCGCCAGCAGCACACGGAGTCTCACAGATACGCAGTATTTT
-	-	TRBJ2-3	TRBV19	CASSVSRGRTDTQYF	TGTGCCAGTAGTGTCTCAAGAGGTAGGACAGATACGCAGTATTTT
-	TRBD1	TRBJ2-6	TRBV18	CASSLLIPGQGKFAGANVLTF	TGTGCCAGCTCACTGCTTATTCCGGGACAGGGAAAATTCGCTGGGGCCAACGTCCTGACTTTC
-	TRBD1	TRBJ1-5	TRBV2	CASSLGQGNQPQHF	TGTGCCAGCAGCCTCGGACAGGGTAATCAGCCCCAGCATTTT
-	-	TRBJ2-1	TRBV9	CASSPVGSYNEQFF	TGTGCCAGCAGCCCCGTGGGCTCCTACAATGAGCAGTTCTTC
-	TRBD1	TRBJ2-3	TRBV14	CATQGQSRTDTQYF	TGTGCCACCCAGGGACAGAGCCGCACAGATACGCAGTATTTT
few	-	TRBJ1-1	TRBV9	CASSRGPMGTEAFF	TGTGCCAGCAGCAGGGGACCGATGGGGACTGAAGCTTTCTTT
-	-	TRBJ1-1	TRBV12-5	CASEGDPKNTEAFF	TGTGCTAGTGAGGGTGACCCTAAGAACACTGAAGCTTTCTTT
-	TRBD1	TRBJ1-6	TRBV6-2/TRBV6-3	CASSHQGQGARHNSPLHF	TGTGCCAGCAGTCACCAGGGACAGGGGGCAAGGCATAATTCACCCCTCCACTTT
-	-	TRBJ1-6	TRBV9	CASSVEGGPSSSPLHF	TGTGCCAGCAGCGTAGAGGGGGGACCTTCAAGCTCACCCCTCCACTTT
-	-	TRBJ1-4	TRBV5-5	CASSLGGAESKLFF	TGTGCCAGCAGCTTGGGGGGAGCAGAGTCAAAACTGTTTTTT
few	-	TRBJ2-1	TRBV5-1	CASSLGLLSYNEQFF	TGCGCCAGCAGCTTGGGACTGCTCTCCTACAATGAGCAGTTCTTC
-	-	TRBJ2-1	TRBV5-1	CASSFQQLAYNEQFF	TGCGCCAGCAGCTTCCAACAGTTAGCTTACAATGAGCAGTTCTTC
-	-	TRBJ1-1	TRBV6-6	CASIRQSLNTEAFF	TGTGCCAGCATTAGACAGAGCTTGAACACTGAAGCTTTCTTT
-	-	TRBJ1-5	TRBV30	CAWSVGSRGNQPQHF	TGTGCCTGGAGTGTCGGGTCCAGAGGCAATCAGCCCCAGCATTTT
once	TRBD1	TRBJ1-1	TRBV29-1	CSVADRGVLNTEAFF	TGCAGCGTTGCGGACAGGGGTGTCCTGAACACTGAAGCTTTCTTT
-	-	TRBJ2-1	TRBV5-4	CASSFTTITYNEQFF	TGTGCCAGCAGCTTCACGACCATTACCTACAATGAGCAGTTCTTC
-	-	TRBJ2-3	TRBV11-3	CASSPEGQDTQYF	TGTGCCAGCAGCCCCGAGGGGCAAGATACGCAGTATTTT
-	-	TRBJ2-4	TRBV18	CASSPESQAKNIQYF	TGTGCCAGCTCACCAGAGTCGCAAGCCAAAAACATTCAGTACTTC
-	TRBD2	TRBJ2-7	TRBV5-1	CASSYAPSGGRNEQYF	TGCGCCAGCAGCTACGCCCCTAGCGGGGGGCGGAACGAGCAGTACTTC
few	TRBD2	TRBJ2-1	TRBV6-4	CASSRTSGVSYNEQFF	TGTGCCAGCAGTAGGACTAGCGGGGTGTCCTACAATGAGCAGTTCTTC
once	TRBD2	TRBJ2-3	TRBV20-1	CSASMASGDTDTQYF	TGCAGTGCTAGTATGGCTAGCGGGGACACAGATACGCAGTATTTT
-	TRBD1	TRBJ2-5	TRBV3-1/TRBV3-2	CASSHDRGQETQYF	TGTGCCAGCAGCCATGACAGGGGGCAAGAGACCCAGTACTTC
-	-	TRBJ2-5	TRBV19	CASSMTGADETQYF	TGTGCCAGTAGTATGACAGGCGCGGATGAGACCCAGTACTTC
-	-	TRBJ2-3	TRBV9	CASSVGWGGTDTQYF	TGTGCCAGCAGCGTAGGGTGGGGGGGCACAGATACGCAGTATTTT
-	TRBD2	TRBJ2-3	TRBV2	CASRLLWMASGGGDTQYF	TGTGCCAGCAGGCTCTTGTGGATGGCTAGCGGGGGAGGGGATACGCAGTATTTT
-	-	TRBJ1-3	TRBV4-1	CASSQDGWGATGGNTIYF	TGCGCCAGCAGCCAGGACGGATGGGGGGCGACCGGTGGAAACACCATATATTTT
-	-	TRBJ2-3	TRBV14	CASSRLADTQYF	TGTGCCAGCAGCCGACTAGCAGATACGCAGTATTTT
-	TRBD1	TRBJ1-2	TRBV7-9	CASSLGGQTPLSGYTF	TGTGCCAGCAGCTTAGGGGGACAGACTCCGCTTTCAGGCTACACCTTC
-	TRBD1	TRBJ2-5	TRBV25-1	CASVTGQGLFETQYF	TGTGCCAGTGTGACGGGACAGGGGTTATTCGAGACCCAGTACTTC
-	-	TRBJ1-2	TRBV19	CASSIIVGNHLNYGYTF	TGTGCCAGTAGTATAATTGTTGGTAATCATCTAAACTATGGCTACACCTTC